This T cell receptor (beta chain) was identified in a study of T cells after yellow fever vaccination. Study results and limitations: Post-booster reappearance was seen for most primary-vaccination clones (roughly 96% CD4, around 88% CD8). There was a possibility that FACS-sorted repertoires contained abundant clonotypes contaminating from the bulk population. Some clonotypes were seen in both the CD4 and the CD8 compartments. These made up a small share and likely arose from convergent recombination.

Looked up from germline, CDR1 is SGHRS and CDR2 is YFSETQ. V dropped 0 bases and J dropped 5 bases, with 17 bases sitting between them. The CDR3 has 16 residues. Turning to this clonotype: Its antigen is not identified.

TCRdb reanalysed the 5' RACE reads using MiXCR and keeps one entry per CDR3 protein. The sample consists of around 340,000 distinct CDR3 sequences, roughly 8.7% of them appearing once. The gene calls are TRBV5-1 and TRBJ2-5; D uncertain. Sequencing used PBMCs, obtained on the day of the first yellow fever vaccination. The clonotype was recovered from a man between 18 and 35 years old who received the YFV17D yellow fever vaccine. The CDR3 bases are TGCGCCAGCAGCTTGGCCGTGCCTAGAAGTAAGGAGACCCAGTACTTC. Translated: CASSLAVPRSKETQYF.